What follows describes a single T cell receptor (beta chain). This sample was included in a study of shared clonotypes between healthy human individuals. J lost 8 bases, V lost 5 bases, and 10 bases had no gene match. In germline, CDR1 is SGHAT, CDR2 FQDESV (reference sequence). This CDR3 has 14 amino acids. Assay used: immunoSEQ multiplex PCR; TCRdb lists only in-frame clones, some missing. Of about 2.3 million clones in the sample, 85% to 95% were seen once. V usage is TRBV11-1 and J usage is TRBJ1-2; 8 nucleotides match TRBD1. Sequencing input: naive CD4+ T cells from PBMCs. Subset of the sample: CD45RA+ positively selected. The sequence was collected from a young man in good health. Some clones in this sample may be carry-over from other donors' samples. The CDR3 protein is CASSPRRQGAGYTF. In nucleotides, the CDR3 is TGTGCCAGCAGCCCGAGGCGGCAGGGGGCCGGCTACACCTTC.